These T cell receptor beta chains were read from a single sample in a study of molecular identifiers for immune sequencing clone quantification. A single record per CDR3 protein comes from TCRdb applying MiXCR to the PCR reads. The sample carries about 510,000 distinct CDR3 sequences, 20% to 25% recorded once. Sequenced material: naive CD8+ T cells from blood, with Jurkat cell RNA spiked in. The receptors derive from a human donor in good health. Some libraries in this study had Jurkat cell RNA spiked in. Both conserved end residues are part of each CDR3. A D gene is named only where the DNA matches it firmly. For some rows the clone size is stated as once, few or many, or as a class when expanded; others skip it.

v_gene	d_gene	j_gene	abundance	CDR3aa	CDR3nt
TRBV6-5	-	TRBJ1-1	-	CASSYSSPSVTGNTEAFF	TGTGCCAGCAGTTACTCCTCACCGTCGGTGACGGGGAACACTGAAGCTTTCTTT
TRBV3-1	TRBD1	TRBJ2-3	-	CASSQDEPGQGDTQYF	TGTGCCAGCAGCCAAGATGAACCGGGACAGGGAGATACGCAGTATTTT
TRBV7-2	TRBD2	TRBJ2-7	many	CASSLGLADYEQYF	TGTGCCAGCAGCTTGGGGCTAGCGGACTACGAGCAGTACTTC
TRBV19	TRBD1	TRBJ2-1	-	CASSIQGTGSYNEQFF	TGTGCCAGTAGTATCCAGGGGACAGGGTCCTACAATGAGCAGTTCTTC
TRBV5-6	-	TRBJ1-5	-	CASCWGDSNQPQHF	TGTGCCAGCTGCTGGGGGGATAGCAATCAGCCCCAGCATTTT
TRBV6-2/TRBV6-3	-	TRBJ1-1	few	CASTLGGAGSNTEAFF	TGTGCCAGCACCCTGGGGGGGGCAGGGTCGAACACTGAAGCTTTCTTT
TRBV28	TRBD1	TRBJ2-3	many	CASSLRDSSFTDTQYF	TGTGCCAGCAGTCTCAGGGACAGTTCGTTCACAGATACGCAGTATTTT
TRBV4-3	-	TRBJ2-6	few	CASSQDLWGSGANVLTF	TGCGCCAGCAGCCAAGATCTCTGGGGTTCTGGGGCCAACGTCCTGACTTTC
TRBV6-2/TRBV6-3	-	TRBJ2-7	many	CASSYRESDEQYF	TGTGCCAGCAGTTACAGGGAGTCAGACGAGCAGTACTTC
TRBV19	-	TRBJ2-5	many	CATSGTQETQYF	TGTGCCACATCCGGGACCCAAGAGACCCAGTACTTC
TRBV28	TRBD1	TRBJ2-7	many	CASRGTATAYEQYF	TGTGCCAGCAGAGGGACAGCGACCGCCTACGAGCAGTACTTC
TRBV30	-	TRBJ1-1	many	CAWSVGVGKTEAFF	TGTGCCTGGAGTGTGGGAGTGGGCAAGACTGAAGCTTTCTTT
TRBV7-9	-	TRBJ2-5	few	CASSSFRDPGTQYF	TGTGCCAGCAGCTCCTTTCGGGATCCGGGAACCCAGTACTTC
TRBV12-3/TRBV12-4	-	TRBJ1-1	many	CASSSARWLNTEAFF	TGTGCCAGCAGTTCGGCCCGGTGGCTGAACACTGAAGCTTTCTTT
TRBV4-1	-	TRBJ2-7	few	CASSQVTEAYEQYF	TGCGCCAGCAGCCAAGTGACAGAGGCCTACGAGCAGTACTTC
TRBV7-9	-	TRBJ2-7	many	CASSLAGGGPYEQYF	TGTGCCAGCAGCTTAGCTGGGGGCGGCCCCTACGAGCAGTACTTC
TRBV7-9	-	TRBJ1-1	many	CASSVDSSLNTEAFF	TGTGCCAGCAGCGTAGACAGCAGTCTAAACACTGAAGCTTTCTTT
TRBV2	TRBD1	TRBJ2-7	many	CASSAGQAYEQYF	TGTGCCAGCAGTGCCGGACAGGCCTACGAGCAGTACTTC
TRBV10-2	-	TRBJ1-1	-	CASSEGVGLNTEAFF	TGCGCCAGCAGTGAGGGAGTAGGGCTAAACACTGAAGCTTTCTTT
TRBV25-1	-	TRBJ1-1	many	CASSPPLNTEAFF	TGTGCCAGCAGCCCGCCCTTGAACACTGAAGCTTTCTTT
TRBV20-1	-	TRBJ2-7	-	CSARPIGDYEQYF	TGCAGTGCTAGGCCAATAGGGGACTACGAGCAGTACTTC
TRBV5-1	-	TRBJ1-5	many	CASSRDASNQPQHF	TGCGCCAGCAGCCGTGACGCTAGCAATCAGCCCCAGCATTTT
TRBV6-2/TRBV6-3	-	TRBJ1-5	few	CASSQPQEVGLRPQHF	TGTGCCAGCAGTCAACCTCAGGAGGTGGGCCTGAGGCCCCAGCATTTT
TRBV30	-	TRBJ2-7	few	CAWRYPGFWEQYF	TGTGCCTGGAGATATCCAGGGTTCTGGGAGCAGTACTTC